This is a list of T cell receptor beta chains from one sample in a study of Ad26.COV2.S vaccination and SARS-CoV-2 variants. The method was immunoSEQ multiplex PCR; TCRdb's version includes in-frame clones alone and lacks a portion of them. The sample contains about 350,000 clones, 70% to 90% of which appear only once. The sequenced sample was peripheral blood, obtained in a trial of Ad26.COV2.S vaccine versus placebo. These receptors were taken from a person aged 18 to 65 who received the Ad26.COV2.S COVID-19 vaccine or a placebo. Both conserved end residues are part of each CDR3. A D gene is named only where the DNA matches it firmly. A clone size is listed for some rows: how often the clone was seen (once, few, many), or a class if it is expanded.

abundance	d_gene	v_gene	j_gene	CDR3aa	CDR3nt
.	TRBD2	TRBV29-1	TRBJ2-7	CSVVSGGYEQYF	TGCAGCGTTGTATCGGGGGGCTACGAGCAGTACTTC
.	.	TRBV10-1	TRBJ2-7	CASSESTDSGSYEQYF	TGCGCCAGCAGTGAGTCGACTGACTCCGGCTCCTACGAGCAGTACTTC
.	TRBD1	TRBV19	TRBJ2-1	CASSMGRGLNNEQFF	TGTGCCAGTAGTATGGGCAGGGGGCTAAACAATGAGCAGTTCTTC
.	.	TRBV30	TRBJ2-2	CAWSGQFTGELFF	TGTGCCTGGAGTGGCCAGTTCACCGGGGAGCTGTTTTTT
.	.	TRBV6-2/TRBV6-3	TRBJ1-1	CASSYEVLNTEAFF	TGTGCCAGCAGTTACGAGGTCTTGAACACTGAAGCTTTCTTT
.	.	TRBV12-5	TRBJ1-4	CASGLVRGSGLNEKLFF	TGTGCTAGTGGTTTGGTACGGGGTTCGGGGCTTAATGAAAAACTGTTTTTT
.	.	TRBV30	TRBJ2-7	CAWSVPAYEQYF	TGTGCCTGGAGTGTACCCGCCTACGAGCAGTACTTC
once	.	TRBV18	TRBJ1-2	CASSPLTQNYGYTF	TGTGCCAGCTCACCACTTACACAAAACTATGGCTACACCTTC
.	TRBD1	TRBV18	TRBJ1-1	CASSPPGQGGTEAFF	TGTGCCAGCTCACCACCGGGACAGGGGGGGACTGAAGCTTTCTTT
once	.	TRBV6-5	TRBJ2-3	CASTFKGTDTQYF	TGTGCCAGCACTTTCAAGGGAACAGATACGCAGTATTTT
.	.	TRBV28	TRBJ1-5	CASSFGGNGQPQHF	TGTGCCAGCAGTTTTGGGGGAAACGGCCAGCCCCAGCATTTT
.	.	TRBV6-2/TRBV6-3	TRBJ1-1	CASSQALSTEAFF	TGTGCCAGCAGCCAGGCCCTTAGCACTGAAGCTTTCTTT
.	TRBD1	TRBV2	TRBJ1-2	CASSLGQGANYGYTF	TGTGCCAGCAGTCTCGGACAGGGAGCTAACTATGGCTACACCTTC
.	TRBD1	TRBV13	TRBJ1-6	CASSPTGQGANSPLHF	TGTGCCAGCAGCCCTACAGGACAGGGAGCAAATTCACCCCTCCACTTT
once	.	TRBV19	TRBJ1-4	CASSRKANEKLFF	TGTGCCAGTAGCCGCAAAGCTAATGAAAAACTGTTTTTT
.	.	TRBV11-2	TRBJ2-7	CASSSVFGTTNTYEQYF	TGTGCCAGCAGCTCTGTTTTCGGGACAACGAATACCTACGAGCAGTACTTC
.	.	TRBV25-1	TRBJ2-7	CASSERPTYEQYF	TGTGCCAGCAGTGAGCGGCCCACCTACGAGCAGTACTTC
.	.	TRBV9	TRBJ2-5	CASSVGRGLTYQETQYF	TGTGCCAGCAGCGTAGGGCGGGGGCTAACGTACCAAGAGACCCAGTACTTC
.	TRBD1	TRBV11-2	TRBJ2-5	CASSLGTGGVETQYF	TGTGCCAGCAGCTTGGGGACAGGGGGCGTAGAGACCCAGTACTTC
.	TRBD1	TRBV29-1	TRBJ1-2	CSVPPNLQGIVVLGYGYTF	TGCAGCGTTCCCCCGAACCTACAGGGGATCGTCGTCCTTGGCTATGGCTACACCTTC
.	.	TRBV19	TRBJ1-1	CASSHPGFGAFF	TGTGCCAGTAGTCACCCCGGCTTTGGAGCTTTCTTT
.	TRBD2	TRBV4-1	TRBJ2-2	CASSQEDRGGRATGELFF	TGCGCCAGCAGCCAAGAGGATCGGGGCGGGAGAGCCACCGGGGAGCTGTTTTTT
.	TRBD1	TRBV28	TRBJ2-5	CASSSGQGLGKTQYF	TGTGCCAGCTCTTCGGGACAGGGCCTTGGTAAGACCCAGTACTTC
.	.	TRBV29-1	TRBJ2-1	CSVDDSYNEQFF	TGCAGCGTTGATGACAGCTACAATGAGCAGTTCTTC
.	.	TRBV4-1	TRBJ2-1	CASSPPGAPNEQFF	TGCGCCAGCAGCCCTCCGGGAGCCCCCAATGAGCAGTTCTTC
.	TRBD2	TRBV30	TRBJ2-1	CAWSLGGGLNNEQFF	TGTGCCTGGAGCTTGGGGGGGGGTCTAAACAATGAGCAGTTCTTC
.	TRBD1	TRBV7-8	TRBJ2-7	CASSLSGGDEQYF	TGTGCCAGCAGCTTATCAGGGGGAGACGAGCAGTACTTC
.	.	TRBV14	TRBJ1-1	CASSQQGWGTEAFF	TGTGCCAGCAGCCAACAGGGGTGGGGCACTGAAGCTTTCTTT